This T cell receptor (beta chain) is from a study of cytomegalovirus exposure and HLA in healthy donors. V was shortened by 0 bases and J by 6 bases, with 12 bases between the two germline ends. CDR3 length equals 15 residues. Germline CDR1 is SGHRS and CDR2 is YFSETQ. Libraries were prepared by immunoSEQ multiplex PCR; TCRdb keeps only in-frame clonotypes and omits some of them. The sample gives about 74,000 clones, about 93% of which show up once; about 1.9% is in the top ten. Sequences were obtained from PBMCs. The receptor's source is a woman aged 18-29 years in good health and CMV-seropositive. This sequence joins TRBV5-1 and TRBJ2-2; tentative D call: TRBD1 (6 bases). The CDR3 here is CASSLVGAGAGELFF. CDR3 DNA: TGCGCCAGCAGCTTGGTTGGGGCAGGGGCCGGGGAGCTGTTTTTT.